This T cell receptor beta chain was recorded in a study of shared clonotypes between healthy human individuals. Study-level background: The cohort had a couple of women and a few men, ages 18 to 49. Researchers assigned three CD4 naive, three CD4 memory, two CD8 naive and one CD8 memory plate to each donor. Study conclusions and caveats: Of the naive CD4 clonotypes, around 5.2% were shared across a handful of donors.

The CDR3 has 14 residues. Trimming shortened V by 3 bases and J by 0 bases, and 12 bases separated the two germline ends. Germline V gene sequence: CDR1 GTSNPN, CDR2 SVGIG (reference sequence). Tens of thousands of T cell genomes, or roughly 200 ng DNA, went into the sorted-subset replicate PCRs. Sequencing was performed with immunoSEQ multiplex PCR; in TCRdb, only in-frame clones are kept and a portion is missing. The profile covers about 2.3 million clones, with approximately 93% appearing a single time and about 0.41% taken by the ten largest. Regarding this clone: Its cognate antigen is unknown.

This chain joins TRBV30 and TRBJ2-7; no definite D call. The TCR originated in a man between 18 and 35 years old in good health. Some clones in this sample may be carry-over from other donors' samples. Sequenced material: naive CD4+ T cells from PBMCs. Stated subset: CD45RA+ positively selected. The CDR3 region is CAWRVGLLSYEQYF. For the CDR3, the DNA is TGTGCCTGGAGGGTCGGCCTCCTCTCCTACGAGCAGTACTTC.